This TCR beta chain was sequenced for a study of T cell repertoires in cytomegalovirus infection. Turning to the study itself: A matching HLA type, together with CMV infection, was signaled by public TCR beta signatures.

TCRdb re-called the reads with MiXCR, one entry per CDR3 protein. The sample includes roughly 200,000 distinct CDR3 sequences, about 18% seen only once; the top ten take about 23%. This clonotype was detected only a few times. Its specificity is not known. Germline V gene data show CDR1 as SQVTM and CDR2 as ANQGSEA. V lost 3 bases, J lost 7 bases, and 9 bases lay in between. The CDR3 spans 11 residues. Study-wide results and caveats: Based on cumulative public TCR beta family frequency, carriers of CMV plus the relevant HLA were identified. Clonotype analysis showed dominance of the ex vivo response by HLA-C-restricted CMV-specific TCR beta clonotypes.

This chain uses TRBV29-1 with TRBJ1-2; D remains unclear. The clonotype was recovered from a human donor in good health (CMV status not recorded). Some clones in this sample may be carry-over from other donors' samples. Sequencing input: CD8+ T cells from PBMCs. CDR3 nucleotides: TGCAGCGTTGAGCCCGGCGTTGGCTACACCTTC. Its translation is CSVEPGVGYTF.